This T cell receptor beta chain was captured in a study of beta chain features in type 1 diabetes. General study results and limits: A closer apparent resemblance between naive, central memory and Treg TCRB repertoires was seen in patients than in healthy donors. Type 1 diabetes patients had fewer VDJ junction insertions and more deletions.

In its sample, this clone was seen a few times. No antigen is known for it. Reverse transcription of all isolated RNA meant that expressed TCRB transcripts were sequenced. Only in-frame clones appear in the TCRdb table, and some are missing; sequencing was by immunoSEQ multiplex PCR. The sample lists 300,000 to 400,000 clones, 10% to 15% occurring once. Germline V gene lookup returns CDR1 KGHSH and CDR2 LQKENI. V lost 3 bases, J lost 0 bases, and 12 bases lay in between. The CDR3 extends over 17 amino acids. Sorting with CD45RO/CCR7/CD25/CD127/CD95/CD27 yielded naive, central memory, regulatory and stem-like memory CD4+ cells.

The origin of this receptor is a man aged 18 to 29 in good health. V gene TRBV18 combines with J gene TRBJ2-6; a weak D match, TRBD2 (6 bases). The sample was naive CD4+ T cells from blood. CDR3 amino acids: CASSPAGLVSGANVLTF. For the CDR3, the DNA is TGTGCCAGCTCACCCGCGGGACTGGTCTCTGGGGCCAACGTCCTGACTTTC.